This T cell receptor beta chain was sequenced for a study of blood T cell repertoires in COVID-19. Study as a whole: COVID-19 samples collected from the United States, Italy and Spain covered acute and convalescent phases. PBMCs, B-cell-depleted T cells, or T cells were the source of the cDNA or gDNA that made up the material.

The germline V gene encodes CDR1 KGHDR and CDR2 SFDVKD. Trimming took 8 bases from V and 0 from J, leaving 9 bases between them. CDR3 length: 14 residues. How the authors handled the data: Quantification of nucleated cells was approximated via reference gene primer amplification. The assay was immunoSEQ multiplex PCR, and TCRdb's table has in-frame clones only and misses some. D and trimming were read from the DNA, whereas the V and J calls and clone size are those reported in that table. This sample carries 85,000 to 100,000 clones, approximately 80% of them seen once, and the ten largest clones take 24%.

The TCR was taken from a human donor in a cohort sampled during active COVID-19. The sample taken for sequencing was peripheral blood. The chain carries TRBV24-1 and TRBJ2-2; D not resolved. The CDR3 sequence: CATTGTTNTGELFF. The CDR3 nucleotides are TGTGCCACCACAGGAACCACGAACACCGGGGAGCTGTTTTTT.